These 21 T cell receptor beta chains originate from one sample sequenced in a study of cytomegalovirus exposure and HLA in healthy donors. The PCR was carried out with 60 Vbeta primers and 13 Jbeta primers. Profiled with immunoSEQ multiplex PCR; TCRdb holds only in-frame clones, not every one. The table records about 110,000 clones, 70% of them present only once. Sequenced sample: PBMCs. The receptors here all came from a man aged 25-45 years in good health and CMV-seropositive.

The rearrangement joins TRBV2 to TRBJ2-5; 7 nucleotides align to TRBD2. This CDR3 comprises 16 residues. V lost 6 bases and J lost 2; bases outside the gene matches: 12. Looked up from germline, CDR1 is SNHLY and CDR2 is FYNNEI. The CDR3 spells CASRGGAGRLQETQYF. CDR3 nucleotide sequence: TGTGCCAGCAGGGGAGGGGCGGGGCGGTTACAAGAGACCCAGTACTTC.

The chain carries TRBV9 and TRBJ2-1; 10 bases match TRBD1. Per germline, CDR1 SGDLS and CDR2 YYNGEE. This CDR3 has 15 amino acids. Germline trimming cut 4 bases from V and 6 bases from J; bases unmatched to any gene: 7. CDR3 region: CASSRGGTGVNEQFF. In DNA, the CDR3 is TGTGCCAGCAGCAGAGGGGGGACAGGGGTCAATGAGCAGTTCTTC.

V is TRBV6-6 and J is TRBJ2-7, with a possible D match to TRBD1 (5 bases). The germline CDR1 and CDR2 sequences are MNHNY and SVGAGI (reference sequence). V lost 2 bases and J 9 bases, leaving 11 bases between the germline ends. This CDR3 region has 12 residues. The CDR3 spells CASSYRGDSQYF. The CDR3 nucleotides are TGTGCCAGCAGTTACAGGGGCGACTCGCAGTACTTC.

The chain carries TRBV27 and TRBJ2-3, with 9 bases identical to TRBD2. There are 16 residues in the CDR3. The germline V gene has CDR1 MNHEY and CDR2 SMNVEV (reference sequence). V lost 0 bases to trimming and J lost 9 bases; unmatched junction nucleotides: 10. This CDR3 is CASSLSVSGSLGTQYF. CDR3 nucleotide sequence: TGTGCCAGCAGTTTATCGGTTAGCGGGAGTTTGGGGACGCAGTATTTT.

V is TRBV5-1 and J is TRBJ1-1; the D gene is possibly TRBD1 (6 bases). The CDR3 loop spans 15 amino acids. Germline lookup yields CDR1 SGHRS and CDR2 YFSETQ. Trimming cost V 1 base and J 0 bases, with 10 bases left between them. The CDR3 here is CASSLIDRLNTEAFF. CDR3 DNA sequence: TGCGCCAGCAGCTTGATCGACAGGCTGAACACTGAAGCTTTCTTT.

This clone was detected a few times. The DNA of the CDR3 is TGTGCCAGCAGCTCTCACGCAGAGGGAAACACTGAAGCTTTCTTT. This translates into CASSSHAEGNTEAFF. The chain is built from TRBV7-8 and TRBJ1-1, with D unclear. Trimming removed 4 bases from V and 2 bases from J, with 14 bases in between. Germline lookup yields CDR1 SGHVS and CDR2 FQNEAQ. The length of the CDR3 is 15 residues. Using reference TRBV7-8 and TRBJ1-1 for the parts outside the CDR3, the full variable domain is GAGVSQSPRYKVAKRGQDVALRCDPISGHVSLFWYQQALGQGPEFLTYFQNEAQLDKSGLPSDRFFAERPEGSVSTLKIQRTQQEDSAVYLCASSSHAEGNTEAFFGQGTRLTVV.

This clone showed up just a few times. This chain connects TRBV6-1 to TRBJ1-1; 11 nucleotides agree with TRBD1. CDR3 size: 13 residues. Germline trimming cut 11 bases from V and 6 bases from J; bases unmatched to any gene: 8. Looked up from germline, CDR1 is MNHNS and CDR2 is SASEGT. The CDR3 reads CAAYRDRGSEAFF. The CDR3 DNA sequence: TGTGCCGCGTATCGGGACAGGGGGTCTGAAGCTTTCTTT.

The V gene is TRBV2, the J gene TRBJ2-7; no definite D call. With 7 bases removed from V and 3 bases from J, the gap between germline ends came to 10 bases. CDR1 is SNHLY and CDR2 is FYNNEI in the germline V gene. The CDR3 totals 12 residues. Here the CDR3 reads CASTPYGYEQYF. The CDR3 DNA reads as TGTGCCAGCACACCCTACGGCTACGAGCAGTACTTC.

This clone was seen only once. The J gene is TRBJ2-7, the V gene TRBV27; 12 bases match TRBD2. The V gene's germline CDR1 is MNHEY and CDR2 SMNVEV (reference sequence). CDR3 size: 18 residues. The ends lost 4 bases at V and 1 base at J; junction bases unmatched: 11. The DNA of the CDR3 is TGTGCCAGCAGTTCCCTTGAAAGGACTAGCGGGACATCCTACGAGCAGTACGTC. This encodes CASSSLERTSGTSYEQYV.

The chain is built from TRBV7-8 and TRBJ1-2, with 7 bases identical to TRBD1. V lost 0 bases to trimming and J lost 8 bases; unmatched junction nucleotides: 6. The germline CDR1 and CDR2 sequences are SGHVS and FQNEAQ. The length of the CDR3 is 14 residues. For the CDR3, the DNA is TGTGCCAGCAGCTTAGCCCCAAACAGGGGCGGCTACACCTTC. Protein product: CASSLAPNRGGYTF.

This chain links TRBV28 with TRBJ2-4, with TRBD2 as a possible D gene (5 bases). The CDR3 covers 14 residues. Per the germline V gene, CDR1 is MDHEN and CDR2 is SYDVKM. The V gene lost 5 bases and the J gene lost 11 bases, with 19 bases spanning the gap. The chain's CDR3 is CASSPVSGPLVQYF. The CDR3 DNA reads as TGTGCCAGCAGTCCGGTGAGCGGCCCTCTGGTTCAGTACTTC.

V gene TRBV5-1 combines with J gene TRBJ1-2, with 7 positions matching TRBD1. V lost 2 bases to trimming and J lost 7 bases; unmatched junction nucleotides: 11. Germline CDR1 reads SGHRS; CDR2 reads YFSETQ. The length of the CDR3 is 15 residues. This CDR3 reads CASSFRQGGSGGYTF. The CDR3 DNA reads TGCGCCAGCAGCTTTCGACAGGGTGGGAGCGGTGGCTACACCTTC.

The rearrangement uses TRBV11-2 and TRBJ2-1, with 11 bases that match TRBD1. The V gene's germline CDR1 is SGHAT and CDR2 FQNNGV. The CDR3 is made up of 18 amino acids. The junction had 14 bases not matched to a gene; V was cut back by 3 bases and J by 7 bases. The CDR3 spells CASSFPQLGQGARNEQFF. The CDR3 DNA is TGTGCCAGCAGCTTTCCTCAACTTGGACAGGGGGCGCGAAATGAGCAGTTCTTC.

The table lists this clone with a count of one. The chain employs TRBV5-4 and TRBJ1-3, with D unclear. CDR1 is SGHNT, CDR2 YYREEE, per germline (reference sequence). The germline V and J ends were trimmed by 0 bases and 0 bases, with 7 bases remaining between them. This CDR3 has 15 residues. This CDR3 is CASSLEQSSGNTIYF. The CDR3 DNA reads TGTGCCAGCAGCTTGGAACAGAGCTCTGGAAACACCATATATTTT.

This chain joins TRBV28 and TRBJ1-5, with 11 bases that match TRBD1. Germline CDR1 reads MDHEN; CDR2 reads SYDVKM. CDR3 length: 17 residues. Unmatched junction bases numbered 8, after V lost 5 bases and J lost 2 bases. The CDR3 region is CASSTGTGGNGNQPQHF. DNA for the CDR3: TGTGCCAGCAGTACCGGGACAGGGGGTAACGGCAATCAGCCCCAGCATTTT.

The chain combines TRBV29-1 with TRBJ1-2; 9 positions match TRBD1. There are 16 residues in the CDR3. CDR1 SQVTM and CDR2 ANQGSEA come from the germline V gene. V lost 6 bases, J lost 0 bases, and 11 bases stayed unmatched. The CDR3 sequence is CSVDFRDREANYGYTF. CDR3 in DNA: TGCAGCGTGGATTTCCGGGACAGGGAGGCTAACTATGGCTACACCTTC.

J is TRBJ1-1 and V is TRBV10-3; a possible D gene is TRBD1 (5 bases). The CDR3 contains 14 residues. Per germline, CDR1 ENHRY and CDR2 SYGVKD. V lost 6 bases and J lost 4, with 15 bases in between. CDR3 in DNA: TGTGCCATCAGCCCCAGGGATGTTGGCACTGAAGCTTTCTTT. This gives the protein CAISPRDVGTEAFF.

The gene calls are TRBV6-6 and TRBJ2-5; D gene unclear. Trimming pared 4 bases from V and 5 bases from J, leaving 8 bases between. The CDR3 covers 12 residues. The germline V gene has CDR1 MNHNY and CDR2 SVGAGI (reference sequence). CDR3 sequence reads: CASSFSEETQYF. Written as DNA, the CDR3 is TGTGCCAGCAGTTTTAGTGAGGAGACCCAGTACTTC.

This rearrangement joins TRBV4-1 to TRBJ1-1; tentatively, D is TRBD1 (5 bases). The CDR3 loop spans 15 amino acids. CDR1 is MGHRA, CDR2 YSYEKL, per germline. V dropped 0 bases and J dropped 1 base, with 9 bases sitting between them. This CDR3 reads CASSQEAGRNTEAFF. The DNA of the CDR3 is TGCGCCAGCAGCCAAGAGGCGGGACGGAACACTGAAGCTTTCTTT.

The count of this clone is one. The chain is built from TRBV2 and TRBJ2-7; 11 bases line up with TRBD2. Germline V gene sequence: CDR1 SNHLY, CDR2 FYNNEI. Losses at the gene ends were 4 bases for V and 3 bases for J; bases not matched to a gene: 14. This CDR3 is 18 amino acids long. Here the CDR3 reads CASSVFNILTSGNYEQYF. In nucleotides, the CDR3 is TGTGCCAGCAGTGTCTTTAATATATTGACTAGCGGGAACTACGAGCAGTACTTC.

The rearrangement links TRBV27 to TRBJ1-2; 9 positions match TRBD1. Germline V CDR1 and CDR2: MNHEY, SMNVEV (reference sequence). CDR3 length: 15 amino acids. V lost 7 bases, J lost 6 bases, and 12 bases stayed unmatched. Here the CDR3 reads CASTSPVQGADGYTF. As DNA, the CDR3 is TGTGCCAGCACCTCCCCGGTACAGGGGGCCGATGGCTACACCTTC.